These 25 T cell receptor beta chains came from one sample sequenced in a study of OX40 agonist ivuxolimab in advanced cancers. The data were produced by immunoSEQ multiplex PCR, yet TCRdb's version contains in-frame clones alone and is incomplete. Of under 95,000 clones listed, approximately 85% are singletons. This material consisted of CD4+ or CD8+ T cells sorted from blood, taken in a trial of the OX40 agonist ivuxolimab. These receptors all come from an adult with an advanced solid tumor such as melanoma, head and neck, liver or kidney cancer.

This clone was detected only a few times. The chain links TRBV28 to TRBJ2-3; D remains unclear. Germline V CDR1 and CDR2: MDHEN, SYDVKM. This CDR3 comprises 14 residues. With 3 bases removed from V and 5 bases from J, the gap between germline ends came to 12 bases. CDR3 in amino acids: CASSFSPGRDTQYF. CDR3 coding DNA: TGTGCCAGCAGTTTTTCACCGGGCAGAGATACGCAGTATTTT.

This rearrangement joins TRBV5-6 to TRBJ2-7; 7 nucleotides agree with TRBD2. Germline V lookup: CDR1 SGHDT, CDR2 YYEEEE. After removal of 4 bases from V and 0 bases from J, the junction contained 7 bases not matched to a gene. The CDR3 covers 15 residues. The CDR3 DNA follows: TGTGCCAGCAGCACCCTAGCGGCACACTCCTACGAGCAGTACTTC. Amino acids: CASSTLAAHSYEQYF. The whole variable domain, remainder taken from reference TRBV5-6 and TRBJ2-7, is DAGVTQSPTHLIKTRGQQVTLRCSPKSGHDTVSWYQQALGQGPQFIFQYYEEEERQRGNFPDRFSGHQFPNYSSELNVNALLLGDSALYLCASSTLAAHSYEQYFGPGTRLTVT.

The V gene is TRBV20-1, the J gene TRBJ2-5; D gene unclear. This CDR3 contains 10 residues. V lost 6 bases to trimming and J lost 7 bases, with 9 bases between them. CDR1 and CDR2 (germline): DFQATT, SNEGSKA (reference sequence). CDR3 in DNA: TGCAGTGCCGCAACTCGGACCCAGTACTTC. Its translation is CSAATRTQYF.

The chain is built from TRBV5-4 and TRBJ2-1; TRBD2 agrees at 7 bases. Germline-derived CDR1 and CDR2 are SGHNT and YYREEE (reference sequence). J gave up 3 bases and V 0 bases, and 6 bases lay outside the gene matches. The CDR3 is 16 residues long. CDR3 residues: CASSLDGSGNYNEQFF. As DNA, the CDR3 is TGTGCCAGCAGCTTGGATGGCAGCGGGAACTACAATGAGCAGTTCTTC.

The chain uses TRBV10-3 and TRBJ2-1, with D possibly called TRBD1 or TRBD2 (5 bases each). Trimming cost V 5 bases and J 0 bases, with 11 bases left between them. The CDR3 is 15 residues long. Germline V gene sequence: CDR1 ENHRY, CDR2 SYGVKD. In nucleotides, the CDR3 is TGTGCCATCAGTCCCCGGGACGGCTCCTACAATGAGCAGTTCTTC. Protein: CAISPRDGSYNEQFF.

CDR3 residues: CASSTTGATDTQYF. DNA for the CDR3: TGTGCCAGTAGTACGACAGGAGCCACAGATACGCAGTATTTT. This rearrangement joins TRBV19 to TRBJ2-3; possible D gene TRBD1, 6 bases. V dropped 4 bases and J dropped 2 bases, with 10 bases sitting between them. Germline CDR1 LNHDA, CDR2 SQIVND (reference sequence). CDR3 length: 14 amino acids.

The chain carries TRBV11-3 and TRBJ1-3, with D possibly matching TRBD1 (5 bases). Germline CDR1 and CDR2: SGHNT and YENEEA. This CDR3 spans 14 amino acids. Deletions cut 8 bases from V and 0 bases from J, with 11 bases between. CDR3 in DNA: TGTGCCAGCGGAAACAGGACCTCTGGAAACACCATATATTTT. Amino acids: CASGNRTSGNTIYF.

The chain has TRBV6-6 and TRBJ1-6, with 10 positions matching TRBD1. Germline lookup yields CDR1 MNHNY and CDR2 SVGAGI (reference sequence). This CDR3 contains 15 residues. V lost 2 bases, J lost 9 bases, and 4 bases stayed unmatched. The CDR3 bases are TGTGCCAGCAGTTACCCGACAGGGGGCGGTTCACCCCTCCACTTT. It encodes CASSYPTGGGSPLHF.

Worth noting for this clone: The junction departs from germline at one end; a sequencing error may be responsible. V and J are TRBV28 and TRBJ2-3, with TRBD2 as a possible D gene (5 bases). This CDR3 contains 14 residues. Germline CDR1 is MDHEN and CDR2 is SYDVKM. CDR3 amino acids: CASSLGSLTHTQYF. As DNA, the CDR3 is TGTGCCAGCAGTTTAGGGAGCCTCACACATACGCAGTATTTT.

This chain connects TRBV6-1 to TRBJ2-3; TRBD1 matches 8 bases. Trimming cost V 7 bases and J 3 bases; bases outside gene matches: 6. The CDR3 is made up of 14 amino acids. Germline CDR1 and CDR2: MNHNS and SASEGT. The CDR3 loop reads CASTDRGWTDTQYF. DNA of the CDR3: TGTGCCAGCACTGACAGGGGTTGGACAGATACGCAGTATTTT.

The chain couples TRBV28 to TRBJ2-5; 13 positions match TRBD2. The CDR3 sequence is 16 residues long. V lost 2 bases and J lost 5; bases outside the gene matches: 5. CDR1 and CDR2 from the germline V gene are MDHEN and SYDVKM. The CDR3 DNA sequence: TGTGCCAGCAGTTTAAGGGGACTAGCGGGATTTGAGACCCAGTACTTC. Amino acid sequence: CASSLRGLAGFETQYF.

The CDR3: CASSLGRFLTNYGYTF. DNA of the CDR3: TGCGCCAGCAGCTTGGGCAGATTCCTTACTAACTATGGCTACACCTTC. V gene TRBV5-1 combines with J gene TRBJ1-2; D ambiguous. The germline V gene encodes CDR1 SGHRS and CDR2 YFSETQ. The germline V and J ends were trimmed by 0 bases and 0 bases, with 12 bases remaining between them. The CDR3 runs to 16 residues. Complete variable domain (other parts from reference TRBV5-1 and TRBJ1-2): KAGVTQTPRYLIKTRGQQVTLSCSPISGHRSVSWYQQTPGQGLQFLFEYFSETQRNKGNFPGRFSGRQFSNSRSEMNVSTLELGDSALYLCASSLGRFLTNYGYTFGSGTRLTVV.

This rearrangement joins TRBV29-1 to TRBJ2-7, with a tentative D call TRBD1 (6 bases). The CDR3 covers 13 residues. Germline V CDR1 and CDR2: SQVTM, ANQGSEA. Trimming removed 4 bases from V and 0 bases from J, with 10 bases in between. This CDR3 is CSVGAGASYEQYF. Here the CDR3 DNA reads TGCAGCGTTGGGGCAGGGGCCTCCTACGAGCAGTACTTC.

The chain uses TRBV5-1 and TRBJ2-5; perhaps D is TRBD1 or TRBD2 (5 bases each). V lost 0 bases and J 5 bases, leaving 11 bases between the germline ends. The CDR3 runs to 14 residues. The germline CDR1 and CDR2 sequences are SGHRS and YFSETQ. The CDR3 bases are TGCGCCAGCAGCTTGGCCGGGACGGGGGAGACCCAGTACTTC. As protein: CASSLAGTGETQYF.

This chain links TRBV5-5 with TRBJ1-5; D call uncertain. Per germline, CDR1 SGHKS and CDR2 YYEKEE (reference sequence). V was clipped by 1 base and J by 3 bases, with 11 bases between them. This CDR3 has 15 amino acids. In DNA, the CDR3 is TGTGCCAGCAGCTTGTATCTGGGCAACAATCAGCCCCAGCATTTT. Protein: CASSLYLGNNQPQHF.

The chain employs TRBV4-2 and TRBJ2-1, with TRBD2 matching 12 bases. The CDR3 consists of 19 residues. Germline V gene data show CDR1 as LGHNA and CDR2 as YNFKEQ. The V and J ends lost 4 bases and 4 bases, in that order; junction bases with no gene match: 14. DNA for the CDR3: TGTGCCAGCAGCCTAAGTCGCCTAGCGGGAGGGACTATATACAATGAGCAGTTCTTC. Amino acids: CASSLSRLAGGTIYNEQFF.

The chain is built from TRBV7-6 and TRBJ2-7, with 8 positions matching TRBD2. The CDR3 consists of 12 residues. Germline V gives CDR1 SGHVS, CDR2 FNYEAQ. V trimming: 8 bases; J trimming: 5 bases; junction bases outside the gene matches: 5. This CDR3 reads CASALAGHEQYF. The CDR3 nucleotides read TGTGCCAGCGCCCTAGCGGGCCACGAGCAGTACTTC.

This chain uses TRBV28 with TRBJ2-1; 13 bases agree with TRBD2. Germline values: CDR1 MDHEN, CDR2 SYDVKM. The CDR3 sequence is 19 residues long. J was trimmed by 0 bases and V by 3 bases; bases with no gene match: 8. CDR3 bases: TGTGCCAGCAGTTTTGCCATGCGGACTAGCGGGAGCTCCTACAATGAGCAGTTCTTC. Its translation: CASSFAMRTSGSSYNEQFF.

The V call is TRBV7-6, the J call TRBJ2-1; a weak D match, TRBD2 (6 bases). The germline V and J ends were trimmed by 2 bases and 8 bases, with 13 bases remaining between them. This CDR3 has 14 amino acids. Germline lookup yields CDR1 SGHVS and CDR2 FNYEAQ. As DNA, the CDR3 is TGTGCCAGCAGCTTAACGGGGCGGGATCATGAGCAGTTCTTC. This sequence encodes CASSLTGRDHEQFF. Full variable domain (missing parts from reference TRBV7-6 and TRBJ2-1): GAGVSQSPRYKVTKRGQDVALRCDPISGHVSLYWYRQALGQGPEFLTYFNYEAQQDKSGLPNDRFSAERPEGSISTLTIQRTEQRDSAMYRCASSLTGRDHEQFFGPGTRLTVL.

The chain's CDR3 is CASSLEWTNYNEQFF. Written as DNA, the CDR3 is TGTGCCAGCAGCTTAGAATGGACCAACTACAATGAGCAGTTCTTC. V usage is TRBV7-2 and J usage is TRBJ2-1; D is ambiguous. CDR3 length: 15 amino acids. The germline V and J ends were trimmed by 1 base and 3 bases, with 10 bases remaining between them. Germline V gene lookup returns CDR1 SGHTA and CDR2 FQGNSA.

The chain uses TRBV6-5 and TRBJ2-2, with TRBD1 as a possible D gene (6 bases). CDR1 is MNHEY and CDR2 is SVGAGI in the germline V gene. V was cut by 2 bases and J by 3 bases, with 10 bases left in between. CDR3 length: 15 amino acids. The CDR3: CASSYAGGDTGELFF. CDR3 nucleotides: TGTGCCAGCAGTTACGCTGGGGGCGACACCGGGGAGCTGTTTTTT.

This chain links TRBV29-1 with TRBJ2-7; 11 bases line up with TRBD2. The V gene's germline CDR1 is SQVTM and CDR2 ANQGSEA. Trimming at V came to 5 bases and at J to 4 bases, leaving 1 base not matched to a gene. This CDR3 contains 12 residues. The DNA of the CDR3 is TGCAGCGTTAGACTAGCGGGGTACGAGCAGTACTTC. Protein product: CSVRLAGYEQYF.

The sample holds one count of this clone. V and J are TRBV2 and TRBJ1-1; possibly TRBD1 for D (5 bases). The CDR3 has 14 residues. Trimming removed 3 bases at V and 0 bases at J, with 8 bases between. CDR1 is SNHLY, CDR2 FYNNEI, per germline. As DNA, the CDR3 is TGTGCCAGCAGTGAGGGACTCCTGAACACTGAAGCTTTCTTT. It specifies CASSEGLLNTEAFF.

The chain combines TRBV6-6 with TRBJ1-3; the D is unclear. Looked up from germline, CDR1 is MNHNY and CDR2 is SVGAGI (reference sequence). V lost 1 base and J lost 4, with 5 bases in between. CDR3 length: 13 amino acids. CDR3 coding DNA: TGTGCCAGCAGTTACTTGGGCGGAAACACCATATATTTT. It codes for CASSYLGGNTIYF.

With respect to this clone: Other DNA sequences in this sample translate to the same CDR3. This chain joins TRBV7-9 and TRBJ1-3, with a weak D call TRBD1 (5 bases). Trimming pared 4 bases from V and 0 bases from J, leaving 13 bases between. The CDR3 spans 16 residues. Germline loops: CDR1 SEHNR, CDR2 FQNEAQ (reference sequence). CDR3 sequence: CASSWAGSFSGNTIYF. DNA for the CDR3: TGTGCCAGCAGCTGGGCAGGGTCATTCTCTGGAAACACCATATATTTT.